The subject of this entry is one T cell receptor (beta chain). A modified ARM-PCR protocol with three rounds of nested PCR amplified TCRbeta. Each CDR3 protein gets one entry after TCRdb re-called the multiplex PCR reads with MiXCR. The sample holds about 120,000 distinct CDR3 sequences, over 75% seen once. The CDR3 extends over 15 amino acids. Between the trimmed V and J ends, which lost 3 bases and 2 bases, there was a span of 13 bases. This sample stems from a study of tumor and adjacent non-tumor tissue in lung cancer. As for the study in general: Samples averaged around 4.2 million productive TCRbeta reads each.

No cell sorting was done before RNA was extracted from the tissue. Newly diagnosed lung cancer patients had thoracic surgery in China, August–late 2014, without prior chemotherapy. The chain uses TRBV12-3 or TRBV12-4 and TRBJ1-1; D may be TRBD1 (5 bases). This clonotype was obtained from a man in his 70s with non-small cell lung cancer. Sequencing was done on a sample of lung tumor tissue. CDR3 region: CASSFKGRLNTEAFF. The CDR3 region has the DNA TGTGCCAGCAGTTTTAAGGGGAGACTAAACACTGAAGCTTTCTTT.